One and the same sample provided the 10 T cell receptor beta chains below, sequenced in a study of shared clonotypes between healthy human individuals. Assay: immunoSEQ multiplex PCR; the TCRdb copy retains only in-frame clones and omits some. The sample holds around 1.4 million clones; approximately 98.5% are singletons and the top ten take 0.36%. The material sequenced was naive CD4+ T cells sorted from blood. Subset indicated: CD45RA+ positively selected. These receptors were taken from a man aged 25 to 45 in good health.

CDR3 in amino acids: CASSDVRANTGELFF. CDR3 sequence (DNA): TGTGCCAGCAGTGATGTCCGCGCGAACACCGGGGAGCTGTTTTTT. The genes are TRBV2 and TRBJ2-2; D call uncertain. The CDR3 length is 15 residues. Trimming took off 3 bases at V and 0 bases at J, with 8 bases between the two ends. CDR1 and CDR2 (germline): SNHLY, FYNNEI. Using reference TRBV2 and TRBJ2-2 for the parts outside the CDR3, the full variable domain is EPEVTQTPSHQVTQMGQEVILRCVPISNHLYFYWYRQILGQKVEFLVSFYNNEISEKSEIFDDQFSVERPDGSNFTLKIRSTKLEDSAMYFCASSDVRANTGELFFGEGSRLTVL.

In this sample, this clone turned up once. The J gene is TRBJ2-1, the V gene TRBV15; TRBD2 agrees at 8 bases. V dropped 0 bases and J dropped 7; count of bases not matched to a gene: 11. Germline V gives CDR1 LNHNV, CDR2 YYDKDF (reference sequence). The CDR3 runs 17 residues. DNA for the CDR3: TGTGCCACCAGCAGAGATCACCCTAGCGGGCCCCAAAATGAGCAGTTCTTC. Translated, it gives CATSRDHPSGPQNEQFF. The whole variable domain, filled in from reference TRBV15 and TRBJ2-1, reads DAMVIQNPRYQVTQFGKPVTLSCSQTLNHNVMYWYQQKSSQAPKLLFHYYDKDFNNEADTPDNFQSRRPNTSFCFLDIRSPGLGDTAMYLCATSRDHPSGPQNEQFFGPGTRLTVL.

The chain couples TRBV19 to TRBJ1-5; D is possibly TRBD1 (5 bases). This CDR3 region has 13 residues. The V gene lost 9 bases and the J gene lost 5 bases, with 14 bases spanning the gap. Germline loops: CDR1 LNHDA, CDR2 SQIVND (reference sequence). DNA for the CDR3: TGTGCCAGCGGTAAGGGGTTCGATCAGCCCCAGCATTTT. It encodes CASGKGFDQPQHF.

The chain combines TRBV7-2 with TRBJ2-5; tentatively, D is TRBD2 (6 bases). CDR3 length: 14 amino acids. The V end was cut by 3 bases, the J end by 2 bases, with 10 bases between. The germline V gene encodes CDR1 SGHTA and CDR2 FQGNSA. CDR3 in amino acids: CASSFNSGQETQYF. The CDR3 DNA sequence: TGTGCCAGCAGCTTCAATAGCGGACAAGAGACCCAGTACTTC.

V gene TRBV4-1 combines with J gene TRBJ2-4, with 8 bases matching TRBD1. The V gene end was trimmed by 4 bases and the J gene end by 1 base; junction bases not matched to a gene: 15. There are 19 residues in the CDR3. Germline-derived CDR1 and CDR2 are MGHRA and YSYEKL. The CDR3 DNA is TGCGCCAGCAGCCCCTTGGACAGGGTCCCAATTGGGGCCAAAAACATTCAGTACTTC. Translating it yields CASSPLDRVPIGAKNIQYF.

The rearrangement joins TRBV7-3 to TRBJ2-3; a weak D match, TRBD1 (6 bases). Trimming pared 5 bases from V and 6 bases from J, leaving 9 bases between. Germline V gives CDR1 SGHTA, CDR2 FQGTGA. This CDR3 has 12 amino acids. CDR3 loop: CASSPRGDTQYF. The CDR3 DNA is TGTGCCAGCAGCCCAAGGGGGGATACGCAGTATTTT.

The chain is built from TRBV9 and TRBJ2-1, with 8 bases aligning to TRBD2. The CDR3 has 16 amino acids. The ends lost 4 bases at V and 7 bases at J; junction bases unmatched: 13. Germline-derived CDR1 and CDR2 are SGDLS and YYNGEE. Here the CDR3 reads CASSPGVGLGVNEQFF. Written as DNA, the CDR3 is TGTGCCAGCAGCCCGGGCGTGGGACTAGGGGTGAATGAGCAGTTCTTC.

The rearrangement joins TRBV18 to TRBJ2-7; no firm D call. The CDR3 sequence is 15 residues long. CDR1 is KGHSH and CDR2 is LQKENI in the germline V gene. V was trimmed by 2 bases and J by 2 bases, leaving 13 bases between them. The CDR3 coding sequence is TGTGCCAGCTCACCAGTAGCAGGTGATACCTACGAGCAGTACTTC. Its translation: CASSPVAGDTYEQYF.

The chain has TRBV2 and TRBJ2-2, with 9 bases aligning to TRBD1. This CDR3 comprises 17 residues. With V trimmed by 6 bases and J by 0 bases, 8 bases remained unmatched. Germline CDR1 and CDR2: SNHLY and FYNNEI. The DNA of the CDR3 is TGTGCCAGCAGCCTACAGGGGGCGGGGGCGAACACCGGGGAGCTGTTTTTT. Its protein is CASSLQGAGANTGELFF.

This chain connects TRBV6-6 to TRBJ1-1, with D possibly being TRBD1 (6 bases). The length of the CDR3 is 16 residues. Germline CDR1 reads MNHNY; CDR2 reads SVGAGI (reference sequence). V was shortened by 2 bases and J by 5 bases, with 18 bases between the two germline ends. DNA of the CDR3: TGTGCCAGCAGTTACAAAAGGGGTCAGGGGTTGACTGAAGCTTTCTTT. This encodes CASSYKRGQGLTEAFF.